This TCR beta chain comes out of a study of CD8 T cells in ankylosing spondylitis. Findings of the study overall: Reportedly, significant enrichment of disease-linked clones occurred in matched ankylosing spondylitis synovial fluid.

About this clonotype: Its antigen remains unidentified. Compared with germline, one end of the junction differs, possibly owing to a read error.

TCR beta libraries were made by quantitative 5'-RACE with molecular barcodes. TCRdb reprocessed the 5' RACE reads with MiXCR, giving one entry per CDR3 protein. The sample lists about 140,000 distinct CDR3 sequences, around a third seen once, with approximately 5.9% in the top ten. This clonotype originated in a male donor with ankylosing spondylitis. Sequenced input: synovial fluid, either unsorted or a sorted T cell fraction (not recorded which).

This CDR3 reads CAGRRLRSDGYTF. The DNA for the CDR3 is TGTGCCGGGAGAAGACTAAGGAGCGACGGCTACACCTTC. The genes are TRBV30 and TRBJ1-2, with unresolved D. The CDR3 has 13 residues. Germline CDR1 is GTSNPN and CDR2 is SVGIG (reference sequence). Full variable domain (outside the CDR3, taken from reference TRBV30 and TRBJ1-2): SQTIHQWPATLVQPVGSPLSLECTVEGTSNPNLYWYRQAAGRGLQLLFYSVGIGQISSEVPQNLSASRPQDRQFILSSKKLLLSDSGFYLCAGRRLRSDGYTFGSGTRLTVV.